The clone carrying this TCR beta chain was detected only once. Its antigen is as yet unknown. The assay was immunoSEQ multiplex PCR, and TCRdb's table has in-frame clones only and misses some. Here the sample spans around 30,000 clones, approximately 74% being singletons. V dropped 5 bases and J dropped 7 bases, with 21 bases sitting between them. CDR3 length: 15 amino acids. Germline V gene data show CDR1 as MNHEY and CDR2 as SVGAGI. The data derive from a study of STAT5B mutations in CD4+ large granular lymphocyte leukemia. Healthy controls were blood donor buffy coats. Study-level findings and limits: No patients shared main leukemic clonotypes, though 20% to 25% appeared at low frequency elsewhere. Top patient clones used TRBV06 genes more often: 8/27 versus 2/35 in controls. Without putative leukemic clones, patient CD4-sorted repertoires remained more clonal than healthy CD4+ repertoires.

The rearrangement uses TRBV6-5 and TRBJ2-7; D is possibly TRBD2 (6 bases). Sequenced input: CD4+ T cells from blood buffy coats. The sequence derives from a human donor in good health. The CDR3 DNA follows: TGTGCCAGCAGTGCCGACCGGGACTCCTCTCGTGAGCAGTACTTC. Translated, it gives CASSADRDSSREQYF.